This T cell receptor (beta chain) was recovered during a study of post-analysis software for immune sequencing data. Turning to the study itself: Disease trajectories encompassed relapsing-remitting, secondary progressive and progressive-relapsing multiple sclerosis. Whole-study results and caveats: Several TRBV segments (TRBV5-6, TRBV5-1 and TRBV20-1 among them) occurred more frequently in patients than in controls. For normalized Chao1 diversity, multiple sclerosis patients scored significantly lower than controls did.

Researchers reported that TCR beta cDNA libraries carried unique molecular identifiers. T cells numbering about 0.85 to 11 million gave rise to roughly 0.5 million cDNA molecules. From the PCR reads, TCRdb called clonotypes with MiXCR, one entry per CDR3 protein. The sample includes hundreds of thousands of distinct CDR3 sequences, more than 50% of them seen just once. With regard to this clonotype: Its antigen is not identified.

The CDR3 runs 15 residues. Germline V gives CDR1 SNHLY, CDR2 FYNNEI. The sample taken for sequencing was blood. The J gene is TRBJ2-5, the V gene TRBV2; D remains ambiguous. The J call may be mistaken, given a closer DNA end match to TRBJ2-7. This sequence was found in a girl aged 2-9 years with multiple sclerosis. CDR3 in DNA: TGTGCCAGCAGCCAAGAACCGGACCTAGCCTACGAGCAGTACTTC. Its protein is CASSQEPDLAYEQYF.